Sequencing of this T cell receptor (beta chain) was carried out in a study of vaccination and CD4 T cells after COVID-19. Study context: The convalescents were made up of six males and four females, two of whom were Hispanic.

This CDR3 region has 11 residues. Specified treatment: roughly 10-day PBMC culture with coronavirus spike peptide pools or control peptides (ViraFEST assay). The Oncomine TCR Beta short-read assay generated sequence data from the DNA of cultured CD4+ T cells. TCRdb independently ran MiXCR on the PCR reads; one entry per CDR3 protein. Altogether approximately 11,000 distinct CDR3 sequences are present, roughly 38% being singletons, with the ten largest covering under 25%. About this clonotype itself: What it recognizes is unknown.

Sample: cultured CD4+ T cells from blood. The chain is built from TRBV21-1 and TRBJ2-7. TRBV21-1 is an annotated pseudogene. This clonotype was sampled from a human donor with COVID-19. The CDR3 is CASSKGYEQYF. The CDR3 DNA sequence: TGTGCCAGCAGCAAAGGGTACGAGCAGTACTTC.